Below are 5 T cell receptor beta chains sequenced from a single sample in a study of beta chain features in type 1 diabetes. The study reverse transcribed the entire isolated RNA, so it sequenced expressed TCRB transcripts. Only in-frame clones appear in the TCRdb table, and some are missing; sequencing was by immunoSEQ multiplex PCR. The sample carries some 160,000 clones, roughly 9% recorded once. The antigens of these receptors remain unknown. Study-wide results and limits: TCRB CDR3s from Type 1 diabetes patients were moderately but significantly shorter in all four CD4+ subsets.

Sequenced: central memory CD4+ T cells from blood. These receptors all come from a woman in her twenties or thirties with type 1 diabetes.

This clone has just a few counts. The V and J genes are TRBV29-1 and TRBJ1-5; D is possibly TRBD1 (5 bases). The germline gives CDR1 SQVTM, CDR2 ANQGSEA. Trimming pared 4 bases from V and 7 bases from J, leaving 17 bases between. This CDR3 spans 14 amino acids. This chain's CDR3 is CSVGLGGDGQPQHF. As DNA, the CDR3 is TGCAGCGTTGGCTTGGGGGGAGATGGACAGCCCCAGCATTTT.

This clone has more than one count but fewer than ten. The chain links TRBV28 to TRBJ2-5, with D tentatively TRBD2 (6 bases). V was shortened by 4 bases and J by 5 bases, with 14 bases between the two germline ends. Germline assignment: CDR1 MDHEN and CDR2 SYDVKM. The CDR3 runs 14 residues. The CDR3: CASSSYPREETQYF. CDR3 in DNA: TGTGCCAGCAGTTCCTACCCCCGGGAGGAGACCCAGTACTTC.

This rearrangement joins TRBV7-6 to TRBJ2-5; D is perhaps TRBD2 (5 bases). Germline loops: CDR1 SGHVS, CDR2 FNYEAQ. The CDR3 is 13 residues long. Trimming removed 2 bases from V and 7 bases from J, with 11 bases in between. The CDR3 sequence: CASSLSGIGTQYF. CDR3 in DNA: TGTGCCAGCAGCTTATCGGGGATTGGGACCCAGTACTTC.

This clone was picked up a small number of times. The V and J genes are TRBV9 and TRBJ2-1; TRBD1 agrees at 7 bases. CDR1 is SGDLS and CDR2 is YYNGEE in the germline V gene. The CDR3 runs to 16 residues. V was clipped by 4 bases and J by 7 bases; unmatched bases: 14. The DNA for the CDR3 is TGTGCCAGCAGCACCCGCTCCGGGACAGTTCTGAATGAGCAGTTCTTC. Translated: CASSTRSGTVLNEQFF.

A few counts support this clone. The gene calls are TRBV5-1 and TRBJ2-1; TRBD1 aligns across 7 bases. V lost 0 bases and J lost 5; bases outside the gene matches: 5. The germline V gene has CDR1 SGHRS and CDR2 YFSETQ. The CDR3 contains 15 residues. For the CDR3, the DNA is TGCGCCAGCAGCTTGGGGACAGGTGAACACAATGAGCAGTTCTTC. This encodes CASSLGTGEHNEQFF.